The 9 T cell receptor beta chains reported below all come from one sample, sequenced in a study of cytomegalovirus exposure and HLA in healthy donors. PCR was performed using 60 Vbeta and 13 Jbeta primers. TCRdb's table, derived via immunoSEQ multiplex PCR, lists solely in-frame clones and lacks some. The table records some 150,000 clones, 79% of them present only once. Material for sequencing was PBMCs. The receptor set was obtained from a man between 40 and 49 years old in good health and CMV-seronegative.

The chain carries TRBV7-2 and TRBJ2-2; D is undetermined. Per germline, CDR1 SGHTA and CDR2 FQGNSA. The V end was cut by 7 bases, the J end by 1 base, with 7 bases between. The CDR3 totals 13 residues. This chain's CDR3 is CASNGGNTGELFF. In DNA, the CDR3 is TGTGCCAGCAATGGCGGGAACACCGGGGAGCTGTTTTTT.

This clone was counted once. This chain links TRBV6-6 with TRBJ2-5; D is unresolved. Germline CDR1 is MNHNY and CDR2 is SVGAGI (reference sequence). Between the trimmed V and J ends, which lost 6 bases and 1 base, there was a span of 6 bases. The CDR3 has 12 residues. CDR3 in DNA: TGTGCCAGCAGGGCAGGCCAAGAGACCCAGTACTTC. This codes for CASRAGQETQYF.

The rearrangement joins TRBV21-1 to TRBJ2-5; the table gives TRBD2 as D, unverified against the DNA. TRBV21-1 is shown as a pseudogene. The CDR3 extends over 19 amino acids. Here the CDR3 reads CASSKVSADVTSGIETQYF. CDR3 coding DNA: TGTGCCAGCAGCAAAGTGTCAGCGGATGTGACTAGCGGGATTGAGACCCAGTACTTC.

This chain joins TRBV4-3 and TRBJ2-5; 7 bases map to TRBD1. Trimming cost V 0 bases and J 5 bases; bases outside gene matches: 9. Germline V gene sequence: CDR1 LGHNA, CDR2 YSLEER. The CDR3 consists of 16 residues. The CDR3 DNA follows: TGCGCCAGCAGCCAAGAAGGCTCTGGGACAGTGGAGACCCAGTACTTC. Translation gives CASSQEGSGTVETQYF.

The genes are TRBV19 and TRBJ2-5; 12 bases align to TRBD1. Trimming at V came to 5 bases and at J to 14 bases, leaving 12 bases not matched to a gene. Germline CDR1 is LNHDA and CDR2 is SQIVND (reference sequence). The CDR3 contains 14 residues. CDR3 amino acids: CASSPGTGGRWVYF. In DNA form, the CDR3 reads TGTGCCAGTAGTCCCGGGACAGGGGGCCGGTGGGTTTACTTC.

The chain has TRBV5-8 and TRBJ1-2, with 7 bases lining up with TRBD1. This CDR3 has 13 amino acids. Per the germline V gene, CDR1 is SGHTS and CDR2 is YDEGEE. V shed 4 bases, J shed 8 bases, and the junction held 8 bases outside the gene matches. CDR3 nucleotide sequence: TGTGCCAGCAGCCGGACAGGTGGGAGCGGCTACACCTTC. Protein sequence: CASSRTGGSGYTF.

This rearrangement joins TRBV27 to TRBJ2-7, with a possible D match to TRBD2 (5 bases). The germline V gene has CDR1 MNHEY and CDR2 SMNVEV (reference sequence). Trimming shortened V by 2 bases and J by 5 bases, and 10 bases separated the two germline ends. The CDR3 has 13 residues. The DNA for the CDR3 is TGTGCCAGCAGTTTAACCTTCGGGAACGAGCAGTACTTC. Amino acid sequence: CASSLTFGNEQYF.

The chain links TRBV5-1 to TRBJ2-1, with D possibly being TRBD1 (6 bases). CDR3 length equals 16 residues. V gave up 1 base and J gave up 2 bases, with 13 bases separating them. The germline gives CDR1 SGHRS, CDR2 YFSETQ. The CDR3: CASSLMRGLAYNEQFF. CDR3 coding DNA: TGCGCCAGCAGCTTGATGAGGGGGTTGGCCTACAATGAGCAGTTCTTC. The entire variable domain, with the rest obtained from reference TRBV5-1 and TRBJ2-1, is as follows: KAGVTQTPRYLIKTRGQQVTLSCSPISGHRSVSWYQQTPGQGLQFLFEYFSETQRNKGNFPGRFSGRQFSNSRSEMNVSTLELGDSALYLCASSLMRGLAYNEQFFGPGTRLTVL.

J is TRBJ2-1 and V is TRBV6-6, with 7 bases matching TRBD2. Looked up from germline, CDR1 is MNHNY and CDR2 is SVGAGI (reference sequence). The CDR3 has 14 residues. With 7 bases clipped from V and 5 bases from J, the junction kept 8 bases outside the gene matches. The CDR3 sequence: CASIGRDYNNEQFF. The CDR3 nucleotides are TGTGCCAGCATTGGCCGGGACTACAACAATGAGCAGTTCTTC.